The 25 T cell receptor beta chains presented below share a single source sample, sequenced in a study of blood T cell repertoires in COVID-19. Some clones are missing from TCRdb's copy, which holds only in-frame ones; the method was immunoSEQ multiplex PCR. The profile shows 140,000 to 150,000 clones, around 89% of them singletons. Sequencing was carried out using peripheral blood. These receptors were taken from a man aged 55 to 70 with active or convalescent COVID-19.

The chain has TRBV19 and TRBJ1-2, with 8 bases lining up with TRBD1. This CDR3 is built from 14 residues. Germline V gene sequence: CDR1 LNHDA, CDR2 SQIVND (reference sequence). V lost 8 bases, J lost 0 bases, and 5 bases stayed unmatched. CDR3 residues: CASSLDRANYGYTF. The CDR3 DNA sequence: TGTGCCAGTTCCCTGGACAGGGCTAACTATGGCTACACCTTC. The full variable domain, completed using reference TRBV19 and TRBJ1-2, is DGGITQSPKYLFRKEGQNVTLSCEQNLNHDAMYWYRQDPGQGLRLIYYSQIVNDFQKGDIAEGYSVSREKKESFPLTVTSAQKNPTAFYLCASSLDRANYGYTFGSGTRLTVV.

V usage is TRBV3-1 (or the pseudogene TRBV3-2) and J usage is TRBJ2-7, with D uncertain. This CDR3 is built from 14 residues. Trimming cost V 1 base and J 2 bases, with 9 bases left between them. CDR1 is LGHDT, CDR2 YNNKEL, per germline (reference sequence). CDR3 DNA sequence: TGTGCCAGCAGCCAAGGTGTGGGCCCCTACGAGCAGTACTTC. Translated, it gives CASSQGVGPYEQYF.

The V call is TRBV4-1, the J call TRBJ1-2, with 8 bases fitting TRBD1. This CDR3 is built from 16 residues. Unmatched junction bases numbered 11, after V lost 2 bases and J lost 6 bases. CDR1 and CDR2 from the germline V gene are MGHRA and YSYEKL. In DNA form, the CDR3 reads TGCGCCAGCAGCCAACTGGGACAGGACCTTTACGATGGCTACACCTTC. It yields the protein CASSQLGQDLYDGYTF.

The chain couples TRBV18 to TRBJ2-5; possible D gene TRBD1, 6 bases. Per the germline V gene, CDR1 is KGHSH and CDR2 is LQKENI. V lost 4 bases and J lost 5, with 14 bases in between. This CDR3 contains 14 residues. CDR3 in DNA: TGTGCCAGCTCACGCCAGGGCAGGGGTGAGACCCAGTACTTC. It specifies CASSRQGRGETQYF.

Written as DNA, the CDR3 is TGTGCCAGCAGCGAATTGACAGGGATTCCTAATGAAAAACTGTTTTTT. It specifies CASSELTGIPNEKLFF. The gene calls are TRBV2 and TRBJ1-4; 7 bases are a match to TRBD1. With 6 bases clipped from V and 3 bases from J, the junction kept 10 bases outside the gene matches. The CDR3 is 16 residues long. Germline values: CDR1 SNHLY, CDR2 FYNNEI.

The chain employs TRBV10-3 and TRBJ2-5; TRBD1 is a possible D gene (5 bases). The germline V and J ends were trimmed by 6 bases and 1 base, with 9 bases remaining between them. The germline V gene has CDR1 ENHRY and CDR2 SYGVKD. The CDR3 loop spans 13 amino acids. CDR3 sequence reads: CAISRQPQETQYF. CDR3 coding DNA: TGTGCCATCAGCAGACAGCCCCAAGAGACCCAGTACTTC.

The chain employs TRBV6-5 and TRBJ1-5; D ambiguous. The CDR3 sequence is 15 residues long. Germline lookup yields CDR1 MNHEY and CDR2 SVGAGI. Trimming took off 5 bases at V and 5 bases at J, with 16 bases between the two ends. The CDR3 region has the DNA TGTGCCAGCAGTCCCACACCCACCTCTCATCAGCCCCAGCATTTT. It yields the protein CASSPTPTSHQPQHF.

The chain is built from TRBV4-3 and TRBJ2-1, with 11 bases matching TRBD2. Germline CDR1 LGHNA, CDR2 YSLEER. CDR3 size: 16 residues. Losses at the gene ends were 3 bases for V and 3 bases for J; bases not matched to a gene: 4. The CDR3: CASSQLAGGNYNEQFF. The CDR3, as DNA: TGCGCCAGCAGCCAGCTAGCGGGGGGCAACTACAATGAGCAGTTCTTC.

The J gene is TRBJ1-1, the V gene TRBV13, with 7 bases matching TRBD1. This CDR3 contains 15 residues. Per the germline V gene, CDR1 is PRHDT and CDR2 is FYEKMQ (reference sequence). The V segment lost 2 bases and the J segment 5 bases; nucleotides outside the gene matches: 8. The CDR3: CASSLMAGGGTEAFF. CDR3 DNA: TGTGCCAGCAGCTTAATGGCAGGGGGAGGTACTGAAGCTTTCTTT.

The chain recombines TRBV24-1 with TRBJ1-5, with D possibly being TRBD1 (5 bases). V lost 1 base to trimming and J lost 4 bases, with 7 bases between them. Germline V gene data show CDR1 as KGHDR and CDR2 as SFDVKD. The CDR3 totals 14 residues. CDR3 amino acids: CATSDFRGNQPQHF. The CDR3 DNA reads TGTGCCACCAGTGATTTTCGGGGGAATCAGCCCCAGCATTTT.

This chain uses TRBV3-1 (or the pseudogene TRBV3-2) with TRBJ2-2; D gene uncertain. CDR3 size: 13 residues. Trimming shortened V by 4 bases and J by 7 bases, and 10 bases separated the two germline ends. Per the germline V gene, CDR1 is LGHDT and CDR2 is YNNKEL (reference sequence). CDR3: CASSPPSGGELFF. The CDR3 DNA reads TGTGCCAGCAGCCCCCCTAGTGGCGGGGAGCTGTTTTTT.

The V gene is TRBV9, the J gene TRBJ2-5; 8 nucleotides align to TRBD1. The CDR3 contains 15 residues. Germline V CDR1 and CDR2: SGDLS, YYNGEE. With 6 bases clipped from V and 5 bases from J, the junction kept 12 bases outside the gene matches. The CDR3 nucleotides read TGTGCCAGCACCCCAACAGGACAGGGTTGGGAGACCCAGTACTTC. Translating gives CASTPTGQGWETQYF.

The chain has TRBV6-5 and TRBJ2-1; TRBD1 matches 12 bases. Germline V gene data show CDR1 as MNHEY and CDR2 as SVGAGI. CDR3 size: 15 residues. The V segment lost 6 bases and the J segment 9 bases; nucleotides outside the gene matches: 9. The CDR3 is CASSNGGTGGSEQFF. In DNA form, the CDR3 reads TGTGCCAGCAGCAACGGAGGGACAGGGGGCAGTGAGCAGTTCTTC.

The chain links TRBV19 to TRBJ2-3; D perhaps matches TRBD2 (6 bases). V was clipped by 7 bases and J by 0 bases, with 20 bases between them. Germline V gene lookup returns CDR1 LNHDA and CDR2 SQIVND (reference sequence). CDR3 length: 17 amino acids. The CDR3 DNA sequence: TGTGCCAGTACCACTTCCCGCGGGGCCGTAAGCACAGATACGCAGTATTTT. Amino acid sequence: CASTTSRGAVSTDTQYF. Based on the CDR3 plus reference TRBV19 and TRBJ2-3, the full variable domain is DGGITQSPKYLFRKEGQNVTLSCEQNLNHDAMYWYRQDPGQGLRLIYYSQIVNDFQKGDIAEGYSVSREKKESFPLTVTSAQKNPTAFYLCASTTSRGAVSTDTQYFGPGTRLTVL.

The chain combines TRBV6-5 with TRBJ1-3; D ambiguous. V lost 0 bases, J lost 0 bases, and 6 bases lay in between. The CDR3 is made up of 15 amino acids. The germline V gene encodes CDR1 MNHEY and CDR2 SVGAGI. CDR3 sequence (DNA): TGTGCCAGCAGTTACTCGGGCAGCTCTGGAAACACCATATATTTT. Its protein is CASSYSGSSGNTIYF.

This clone was seen once. The genes are TRBV7-2 and TRBJ1-2; the D gene is possibly TRBD1 (6 bases). With 3 bases removed from V and 8 bases from J, the gap between germline ends came to 19 bases. The CDR3 length is 15 residues. Germline V gives CDR1 SGHTA, CDR2 FQGNSA. CDR3 sequence (DNA): TGTGCCAGCAGCTTGACCGGGGGGCGCGATCACGGCTACACCTTC. Translated: CASSLTGGRDHGYTF. The whole variable domain, remainder taken from reference TRBV7-2 and TRBJ1-2, is GAGVSQSPSNKVTEKGKDVELRCDPISGHTALYWYRQSLGQGLEFLIYFQGNSAPDKSGLPSDRFSAERTGGSVSTLTIQRTQQEDSAVYLCASSLTGGRDHGYTFGSGTRLTVV.

To note about this clone: The sample has other DNA sequences that encode this CDR3 too. The chain links TRBV5-1 to TRBJ2-5, with 10 bases identical to TRBD2. Germline trimming cut 4 bases from V and 4 bases from J; bases unmatched to any gene: 7. The CDR3 sequence is 15 residues long. Germline V gene data show CDR1 as SGHRS and CDR2 as YFSETQ. The CDR3 nucleotides read TGCGCCAGCAGCCCCGGAACTAGCGGGGCAGAGACCCAGTACTTC. Protein: CASSPGTSGAETQYF.

The chain uses TRBV6-2 or TRBV6-3 and TRBJ2-7; perhaps TRBD2 as D (6 bases). Germline V lookup: CDR1 MNHEY, CDR2 SVGEGT. CDR3 length: 13 amino acids. The V gene lost 0 bases and the J gene lost 6 bases, with 9 bases spanning the gap. In nucleotides, the CDR3 is TGTGCCAGCAGTTACTCGGGGGGTCGCGAGCAGTACTTC. Translation gives CASSYSGGREQYF.

This chain joins TRBV27 and TRBJ1-5; D remains unclear. V was cut by 6 bases and J by 2 bases, with 14 bases left in between. The CDR3 has 15 amino acids. CDR1 and CDR2 (germline): MNHEY, SMNVEV (reference sequence). CDR3 nucleotides: TGTGCCAGCAGACCGTTTGGCGGTGGCAATCAGCCCCAGCATTTT. It codes for CASRPFGGGNQPQHF.

This chain joins TRBV6-5 and TRBJ2-7; 7 bases are shared with TRBD1. This CDR3 contains 14 residues. J gave up 1 base and V 5 bases, and 5 bases lay outside the gene matches. From germline, CDR1 is MNHEY and CDR2 SVGAGI. CDR3 region: CASSRDSASYEQYF. The CDR3 DNA reads as TGTGCCAGCAGTAGGGACAGTGCATCCTACGAGCAGTACTTC.

The chain uses TRBV5-1 and TRBJ1-2; 7 nucleotides align to TRBD1. The CDR3 runs 13 residues. V gave up 6 bases and J gave up 5 bases; unmatched junction bases: 7. Germline loops: CDR1 SGHRS, CDR2 YFSETQ. Here the CDR3 DNA reads TGCGCCAGCAAAATAGCAGGGGGGTATGGCTACACCTTC. Translation gives CASKIAGGYGYTF. The entire variable domain, with the rest obtained from reference TRBV5-1 and TRBJ1-2, is as follows: KAGVTQTPRYLIKTRGQQVTLSCSPISGHRSVSWYQQTPGQGLQFLFEYFSETQRNKGNFPGRFSGRQFSNSRSEMNVSTLELGDSALYLCASKIAGGYGYTFGSGTRLTVV.

The CDR3 sequence is CASSPIIGQHHQETQYF. CDR3 DNA: TGTGCCAGCAGTCCGATAATCGGACAGCACCACCAAGAGACCCAGTACTTC. The V call is TRBV28, the J call TRBJ2-5; weak D call: TRBD1 (6 bases). The CDR3 is 17 amino acids. V shed 5 bases and J shed 0 bases, with 19 bases lying between them. Germline assignment: CDR1 MDHEN and CDR2 SYDVKM. The whole variable domain, filled in from reference TRBV28 and TRBJ2-5, reads DVKVTQSSRYLVKRTGEKVFLECVQDMDHENMFWYRQDPGLGLRLIYFSYDVKMKEKGDIPEGYSVSREKKERFSLILESASTNQTSMYLCASSPIIGQHHQETQYFGPGTRLLVL.

This clone was found a few times. This rearrangement joins TRBV10-3 to TRBJ2-2; 10 bases map to TRBD2. Unmatched junction bases numbered 6, after V lost 5 bases and J lost 0 bases. There are 17 residues in the CDR3. Germline loops: CDR1 ENHRY, CDR2 SYGVKD. In nucleotides, the CDR3 is TGTGCCATCAGTCGACTCCTAGCGGGAGCGAACACCGGGGAGCTGTTTTTT. This sequence encodes CAISRLLAGANTGELFF.

The J gene is TRBJ1-1, the V gene TRBV19; 7 bases align to TRBD1. V was clipped by 3 bases and J by 4 bases; unmatched bases: 5. The CDR3 is made up of 14 amino acids. Germline CDR1 and CDR2: LNHDA and SQIVND (reference sequence). CDR3 sequence: CASSITGVSTEAFF. Written as DNA, the CDR3 is TGTGCCAGTAGTATCACAGGGGTGAGCACTGAAGCTTTCTTT.

The count of this clone is one. The chain recombines TRBV10-3 with TRBJ2-7, with 9 bases lining up with TRBD1. CDR1 is ENHRY, CDR2 SYGVKD, per germline. The length of the CDR3 is 14 residues. V was pared by 6 bases and J by 5 bases, with 8 bases of the junction left unmatched. CDR3 loop: CAISAQGASDEQYF. CDR3 bases: TGTGCCATCAGCGCACAGGGGGCTAGCGACGAGCAGTACTTC.